This TCR beta chain emerged from a study of blood T cell repertoires in COVID-19. Study-level information: Acute and convalescent COVID-19 specimens originated in the United States, Italy and Spain. Nucleic acid was either cDNA or gDNA, and it came from T cells, B-cell-depleted T cells, or PBMCs.

Patients at the Seattle site were enrolled during active infection and followed longitudinally. Germline V CDR1 and CDR2: SGHKS, YYEKEE (reference sequence). The CDR3 covers 15 residues. V shed 5 bases and J shed 8 bases, with 19 bases lying between them. Sequencing was performed with immunoSEQ multiplex PCR; in TCRdb, only in-frame clones are kept and a portion is missing. Of 100,000 to 150,000 clones listed, around 83% are singletons. The chain recombines TRBV5-5 with TRBJ1-4; D ambiguous. This sequence was found in a woman older than 75 with COVID-19, enrolled during active disease. The source material was peripheral blood. CDR3 loop: CASSRTVIREEKLFF. In nucleotides, the CDR3 is TGTGCCAGCAGTCGAACGGTCATCCGGGAGGAAAAACTGTTTTTT.